The clone carrying this T cell receptor beta chain was seen a few times. Diagnostic conclusions were grounded in clinical symptoms, serum thyroxine, TRAb, thyroid ultrasound and orbital computed tomography. This record comes from a study of Graves' ophthalmopathy and Graves' hyperthyroidism. Across the whole study: Stable hyperthyroidism meant no ophthalmopathy within 18 months of follow-up.

Amplified material comprised TCR beta CDR3 regions derived from RNA transcripts. HTBI primers were used in a first-round RT-PCR, which preceded a second-round multiplex PCR. TCRdb redid the calling of the multiplex PCR reads with MiXCR, one entry per CDR3 protein. The profile shows about 1.2 million distinct CDR3 sequences, about 36% of them singletons. J gave up 4 bases and V 5 bases, and 6 bases lay outside the gene matches. This CDR3 is built from 15 residues. Germline CDR1 is SEHNR and CDR2 is FQNEAQ (reference sequence). The source of this sequence is an adult man with Graves' hyperthyroidism. The gene calls are TRBV7-9 and TRBJ1-2; 11 positions match TRBD1. Sequenced material: peripheral blood or thyroid tissue (not recorded which). CDR3 nucleotides: TGTGCCAGCAGCCTGGACAGGGGGCCTATCTATGGCTACACCTTC. It specifies CASSLDRGPIYGYTF.